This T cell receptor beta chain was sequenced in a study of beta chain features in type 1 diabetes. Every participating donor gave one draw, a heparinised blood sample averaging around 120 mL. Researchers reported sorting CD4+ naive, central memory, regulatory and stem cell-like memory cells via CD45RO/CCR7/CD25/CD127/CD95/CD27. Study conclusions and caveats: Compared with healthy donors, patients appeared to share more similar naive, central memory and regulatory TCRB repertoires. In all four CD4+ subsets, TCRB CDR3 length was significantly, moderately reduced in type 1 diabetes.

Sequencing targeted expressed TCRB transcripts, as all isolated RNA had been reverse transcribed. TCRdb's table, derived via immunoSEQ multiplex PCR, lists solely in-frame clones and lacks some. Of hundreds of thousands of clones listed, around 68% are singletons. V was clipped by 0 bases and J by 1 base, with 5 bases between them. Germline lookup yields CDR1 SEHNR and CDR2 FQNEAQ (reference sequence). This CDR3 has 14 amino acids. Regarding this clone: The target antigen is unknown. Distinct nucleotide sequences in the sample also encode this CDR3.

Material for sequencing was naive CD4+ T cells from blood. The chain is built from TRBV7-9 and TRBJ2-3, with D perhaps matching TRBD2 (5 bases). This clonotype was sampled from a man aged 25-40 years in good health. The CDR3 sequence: CASSLAGGTDTQYF. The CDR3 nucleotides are TGTGCCAGCAGCTTAGCGGGAGGCACAGATACGCAGTATTTT.